The 7 T cell receptor beta chains listed next were all sequenced from one sample in a study of shared clonotypes between healthy human individuals. Here immunoSEQ multiplex PCR was the method, and the copy in TCRdb shows in-frame clones only, minus some. The sample holds approximately 2.3 million clones, approximately 95% seen once. The specimen sequenced was naive CD4+ T cells from PBMCs. The subset was: CD45RA+ positively selected. These receptors were taken from a man aged 18 to 30 in good health. Some clones in this sample may be carry-over from other donors' samples.

The chain combines TRBV6-1 with TRBJ2-4; perhaps TRBD1 as D (5 bases). This CDR3 is 11 amino acids long. Germline assignment: CDR1 MNHNS and CDR2 SASEGT. V lost 7 bases and J 14 bases, leaving 15 bases between the germline ends. CDR3 region: CASTLGQEEYF. The CDR3 nucleotides are TGTGCCAGCACGCTCGGACAAGAGGAGTACTTC.

This chain connects TRBV9 to TRBJ2-7; tentative D call: TRBD2 (5 bases). The CDR3 loop spans 15 amino acids. Germline V gene sequence: CDR1 SGDLS, CDR2 YYNGEE. Trimming took 2 bases from V and 0 from J, leaving 12 bases between them. CDR3 DNA: TGTGCCAGCAGCGTCCGGGATTCTAGCTCCTACGAGCAGTACTTC. It specifies CASSVRDSSSYEQYF. Complete variable domain (other parts from reference TRBV9 and TRBJ2-7): DSGVTQTPKHLITATGQRVTLRCSPRSGDLSVYWYQQSLDQGLQFLIQYYNGEERAKGNILERFSAQQFPDLHSELNLSSLELGDSALYFCASSVRDSSSYEQYFGPGTRLTVT.

The chain combines TRBV6-6 with TRBJ2-7; D might be TRBD2 (6 bases). The CDR3 runs 13 residues. V lost 5 bases to trimming and J lost 2 bases, with 10 bases between them. CDR1 and CDR2 from the germline V gene are MNHNY and SVGAGI (reference sequence). Here the CDR3 DNA reads TGTGCCAGCAGTCAACCGGGGGCCTACGAGCAGTACTTC. Translation gives CASSQPGAYEQYF.

This rearrangement joins TRBV27 to TRBJ2-1, with 15 positions matching TRBD2. The CDR3 has 14 residues. With V trimmed by 6 bases and J by 12 bases, 6 bases remained unmatched. Germline V lookup: CDR1 MNHEY, CDR2 SMNVEV (reference sequence). The CDR3 DNA is TGTGCCAGCAGCCCGGGACTAGCGGGAGGAGGGCAGTTCTTC. The encoded protein is CASSPGLAGGGQFF.

Note on this clone: At the DNA level, this CDR3 is encoded by other sequences in the same sample as well. This chain joins TRBV7-3 and TRBJ2-3, with 13 bases that match TRBD2. The CDR3 is 15 amino acids. CDR1 is SGHTA and CDR2 is FQGTGA in the germline V gene. The V segment lost 5 bases and the J segment 6 bases; nucleotides outside the gene matches: 5. The CDR3 coding sequence is TGTGCCAGCAGCCCCGGACTAGCGGGAGCCGATACGCAGTATTTT. It is translated as CASSPGLAGADTQYF.

This chain links TRBV7-9 with TRBJ2-1; TRBD1 aligns across 7 bases. Germline loops: CDR1 SEHNR, CDR2 FQNEAQ (reference sequence). The length of the CDR3 is 17 residues. J was trimmed by 1 base and V by 4 bases; bases with no gene match: 10. CDR3 sequence: CASSSPPGQSSYNEQFF. The CDR3 nucleotides are TGTGCCAGCAGCTCCCCCCCGGGACAGAGTTCCTACAATGAGCAGTTCTTC.

The rearrangement uses TRBV28 and TRBJ2-7; 11 nucleotides agree with TRBD2. This CDR3 comprises 18 residues. The germline V gene has CDR1 MDHEN and CDR2 SYDVKM. V was clipped by 3 bases and J by 0 bases; unmatched bases: 10. The CDR3 region is CASSFSGLAAKSSYEQYF. The DNA of the CDR3 is TGTGCCAGCAGTTTCTCGGGACTAGCGGCTAAAAGCTCCTACGAGCAGTACTTC. Based on the CDR3 plus reference TRBV28 and TRBJ2-7, the full variable domain is DVKVTQSSRYLVKRTGEKVFLECVQDMDHENMFWYRQDPGLGLRLIYFSYDVKMKEKGDIPEGYSVSREKKERFSLILESASTNQTSMYLCASSFSGLAAKSSYEQYFGPGTRLTVT.